The 12 T cell receptor beta chains in this list originate from one sample, sequenced in a study of CD8 T cells in ankylosing spondylitis. TCRdb recomputed calls from the 5' RACE reads with MiXCR, one row per CDR3 protein. The sample records about 100,000 distinct CDR3 sequences, 7.5% to 9% being singletons. The sequenced sample was blood, either unsorted or a sorted T cell fraction (not recorded which). The receptors come from a male donor with ankylosing spondylitis or in good health (not recorded which).

This clonotype occurred many times. The rearrangement joins TRBV12-3 or TRBV12-4 to TRBJ2-2; D remains unclear. V gave up 4 bases and J gave up 2 bases, with 17 bases separating them. The CDR3 covers 17 residues. The CDR3 is CASSSSEFAANTGELFF. Here the CDR3 DNA reads TGTGCCAGCAGTTCCTCCGAGTTCGCAGCTAACACCGGGGAGCTGTTTTTT.

This clonotype was recorded at least ten times. The chain carries TRBV14 and TRBJ2-1, with 9 bases lining up with TRBD1. Germline V gene sequence: CDR1 SGHDN, CDR2 FVKESK. Germline trimming cut 3 bases from V and 6 bases from J; bases unmatched to any gene: 6. This CDR3 spans 15 amino acids. CDR3 sequence: CASSQQGQGGNEQFF. The CDR3 bases are TGTGCCAGCAGCCAGCAGGGACAGGGTGGCAATGAGCAGTTCTTC.

The sample holds many counts of this clonotype. The chain recombines TRBV4-3 with TRBJ2-2, with D maybe TRBD1 (6 bases). V was cut by 8 bases and J by 0 bases, with 13 bases left in between. The CDR3 sequence is 15 residues long. CDR1 LGHNA and CDR2 YSLEER come from the germline V gene. In DNA form, the CDR3 reads TGCGCCAGCGGTTCCGGGACACCGAACACCGGGGAGCTGTTTTTT. Translated: CASGSGTPNTGELFF.

The chain carries TRBV12-3 or TRBV12-4 and TRBJ2-3, with TRBD2 as a possible D gene (7 bases). The V end lost 7 bases, the J end lost 0 bases, and 20 bases lay between the germline ends. The CDR3 has 17 amino acids. The CDR3 spells CASNPRGGGTSTDTQYF. For the CDR3, the DNA is TGTGCCAGCAACCCGAGGGGGGGCGGTACCAGCACAGATACGCAGTATTTT.

In its sample, this clonotype was seen a few times. V usage is TRBV7-2 and J usage is TRBJ2-1; D unresolved. The CDR3 consists of 15 residues. Trimming left V 4 bases short and J 0 bases short, with 10 bases between. The germline gives CDR1 SGHTA, CDR2 FQGNSA. DNA for the CDR3: TGTGCCAGCAGCTCCGACCGGAACTCCTACAATGAGCAGTTCTTC. Residues: CASSSDRNSYNEQFF.

This clonotype was recorded at least ten times. The chain employs TRBV20-1 and TRBJ2-1, with 7 bases matching TRBD2. Germline assignment: CDR1 DFQATT and CDR2 SNEGSKA (reference sequence). V trimming: 1 base; J trimming: 10 bases; junction bases outside the gene matches: 13. CDR3 length equals 15 residues. The CDR3 DNA is TGCAGTGCTAGAGCGGCGCCTAGCGGAACGCCAGAGCAGTTCTTC. Translating it yields CSARAAPSGTPEQFF.

Many counts were recorded for this clonotype. The V gene is TRBV27, the J gene TRBJ2-4; unclear D gene. Germline-derived CDR1 and CDR2 are MNHEY and SMNVEV (reference sequence). This CDR3 comprises 13 residues. Between the trimmed V and J ends, which lost 7 bases and 1 base, there was a span of 8 bases. The CDR3 coding sequence is TGTGCCAGCACTACCCGGGCCAAAAACATTCAGTACTTC. Amino acids: CASTTRAKNIQYF.

This clonotype was detected many times. CDR3 in amino acids: CASGAPPKLANKAGSYEQYF. Written as DNA, the CDR3 is TGTGCTAGTGGTGCACCTCCGAAGTTGGCAAATAAAGCTGGATCCTACGAGCAGTACTTC. The J gene is TRBJ2-7, the V gene TRBV12-5; D remains ambiguous. The CDR3 covers 20 residues. The germline gives CDR1 LGHNT, CDR2 FRNRAP. V was cut by 5 bases and J by 1 base, with 30 bases left in between. Full variable domain (missing parts from reference TRBV12-5 and TRBJ2-7): DARVTQTPRHKVTEMGQEVTMRCQPILGHNTVFWYRQTMMQGLELLAYFRNRAPLDDSGMPKDRFSAEMPDATLATLKIQPSEPRDSAVYFCASGAPPKLANKAGSYEQYFGPGTRLTVT.

This clonotype appeared many times. This chain links TRBV4-2 with TRBJ1-2; the D gene is possibly TRBD1 (5 bases). V lost 7 bases and J 4 bases, leaving 19 bases between the germline ends. The germline gives CDR1 LGHNA, CDR2 YNFKEQ. The CDR3 is 15 amino acids. CDR3 DNA: TGTGCCAGCACTCCTAGCGGTGGGGGAGTCTATGGCTACACCTTC. Protein product: CASTPSGGGVYGYTF.

This clonotype was observed at least ten times. Mismatch with germline at one junction end may stem from a read error. The chain employs TRBV12-3 or TRBV12-4 and TRBJ1-2, with D possibly matching TRBD1 (6 bases). This CDR3 has 13 amino acids. CDR3 sequence reads: CASSRLGTSEEAF. The DNA of the CDR3 is TGTGCCAGCAGCCGTCTCGGGACATCGGAGGAGGCCTTC.

The rearrangement uses TRBV30 and TRBJ1-5; tentative D call: TRBD1 (5 bases). The germline V gene has CDR1 GTSNPN and CDR2 SVGIG (reference sequence). Trimming removed 1 base at V and 5 bases at J, with 9 bases between. The CDR3 covers 13 residues. The CDR3 region is CAWSGGDDQPQHF. CDR3 sequence (DNA): TGTGCCTGGAGTGGGGGGGATGATCAGCCCCAGCATTTT.

The chain carries TRBV19 and TRBJ2-7; D may be TRBD2 (5 bases). This CDR3 is 14 amino acids long. Per the germline V gene, CDR1 is LNHDA and CDR2 is SQIVND (reference sequence). V shed 0 bases and J shed 5 bases, with 11 bases lying between them. CDR3 DNA sequence: TGTGCCAGTAGTATAGATCGGTCCGGGGACGAGCAGTACTTC. It is translated as CASSIDRSGDEQYF.